The subject of this entry is one TCR beta chain. The source of the sample is a study of control samples from healthy donors and cancer patients. Measured with immunoSEQ multiplex PCR; TCRdb has only the in-frame clones, and not every one. This table has about 85,000 clones, roughly nine tenths appearing once. The sequencing input was blood. The origin of this receptor is an older woman in good health.

This CDR3 reads CASRQGYEQYF. CDR3 nucleotides: TGCGCCAGCAGACAGGGCTACGAGCAGTACTTC. V is TRBV5-1 and J is TRBJ2-7, with D perhaps TRBD1 (6 bases). V lost 5 bases and J 3 bases, leaving 6 bases between the germline ends. The germline gives CDR1 SGHRS, CDR2 YFSETQ. This CDR3 has 11 residues.